What follows are 8 T cell receptor beta chains derived from one specimen sequenced in a study of cytomegalovirus exposure and HLA in healthy donors. This PCR relied on a set of 60 Vbeta primers and 13 Jbeta primers. TCRdb's table, derived via immunoSEQ multiplex PCR, lists solely in-frame clones and lacks some. The repertoire holds 150,000 to 160,000 clones, with about 85% as singletons. What was sequenced was PBMCs. The receptors were sampled from a man between 25 and 39 years old in good health and CMV-seropositive.

The V gene is TRBV30, the J gene TRBJ1-1, with D unclear. Germline V CDR1 and CDR2: GTSNPN, SVGIG (reference sequence). This CDR3 region has 12 residues. Deletions cut 5 bases from V and 6 bases from J, with 13 bases between. The CDR3 nucleotides read TGTGCCTGGGCCAGGCCAGCCCCTGAAGCTTTCTTT. It is translated as CAWARPAPEAFF.

This chain links TRBV5-1 with TRBJ1-1, with 10 bases matching TRBD1. Germline V gene data show CDR1 as SGHRS and CDR2 as YFSETQ. The CDR3 is made up of 19 amino acids. Trimming cost V 5 bases and J 6 bases; bases outside gene matches: 22. The CDR3: CASRSTGGASMQGRAEAFF. Here the CDR3 DNA reads TGCGCCAGCAGGTCGACAGGGGGCGCAAGCATGCAAGGGAGGGCTGAAGCTTTCTTT.

V usage is TRBV6-6 and J usage is TRBJ2-1, with TRBD2 identical over 12 bases. The CDR3 spans 14 residues. The ends lost 5 bases at V and 9 bases at J; junction bases unmatched: 5. The germline V gene has CDR1 MNHNY and CDR2 SVGAGI (reference sequence). CDR3 DNA: TGTGCCAGCAGTCTAGCGGGAGGGGAAGGTGAGCAGTTCTTC. Protein product: CASSLAGGEGEQFF.

The CDR3 sequence: CASRPGWANEKLFF. Written as DNA, the CDR3 is TGTGCCAGTAGGCCAGGGTGGGCTAATGAAAAACTGTTTTTT. The chain uses TRBV19 and TRBJ1-4, with a tentative D call TRBD1 (5 bases). Germline CDR1 is LNHDA and CDR2 is SQIVND (reference sequence). The ends were cut back, 6 bases at V and 3 bases at J, with 11 bases in the middle. This CDR3 is 14 amino acids long.

This sequence joins TRBV7-3 and TRBJ2-1; TRBD1 agrees at 10 bases. The CDR3 extends over 16 amino acids. In germline, CDR1 is SGHTA, CDR2 FQGTGA. The V segment lost 3 bases and the J segment 6 bases; nucleotides outside the gene matches: 8. The CDR3 bases are TGTGCCAGCAGCTTCATGGGACAGGGGCGGGCCAATGAGCAGTTCTTC. Its protein product is CASSFMGQGRANEQFF.

The gene calls are TRBV30 and TRBJ1-1; TRBD1 aligns across 8 bases. Germline CDR1 GTSNPN, CDR2 SVGIG (reference sequence). V was pared by 4 bases and J by 5 bases, with 6 bases of the junction left unmatched. CDR3 size: 13 residues. The CDR3 spells CAWNIQGVTEAFF. CDR3 in DNA: TGTGCCTGGAACATACAGGGGGTTACTGAAGCTTTCTTT.

The rearrangement joins TRBV5-1 to TRBJ2-7; 8 positions match TRBD2. The CDR3 is 12 residues long. V was clipped by 4 bases and J by 5 bases; unmatched bases: 2. Germline V gene sequence: CDR1 SGHRS, CDR2 YFSETQ. CDR3 in DNA: TGCGCCAGCAGCACACTAGCGGACGAGCAGTACTTC. Translated: CASSTLADEQYF. Together with reference TRBV5-1 and TRBJ2-7, the CDR3 gives the full variable domain: KAGVTQTPRYLIKTRGQQVTLSCSPISGHRSVSWYQQTPGQGLQFLFEYFSETQRNKGNFPGRFSGRQFSNSRSEMNVSTLELGDSALYLCASSTLADEQYFGPGTRLTVT.

The V and J genes are TRBV6-1 and TRBJ1-1, with D perhaps TRBD1 (5 bases). CDR1 and CDR2 from the germline V gene are MNHNS and SASEGT. The germline V and J ends were trimmed by 0 bases and 8 bases, with 13 bases remaining between them. This CDR3 has 14 residues. CDR3 protein: CASSEAPGIYEAFF. For the CDR3, the DNA is TGTGCCAGCAGTGAAGCTCCAGGGATCTACGAAGCTTTCTTT.